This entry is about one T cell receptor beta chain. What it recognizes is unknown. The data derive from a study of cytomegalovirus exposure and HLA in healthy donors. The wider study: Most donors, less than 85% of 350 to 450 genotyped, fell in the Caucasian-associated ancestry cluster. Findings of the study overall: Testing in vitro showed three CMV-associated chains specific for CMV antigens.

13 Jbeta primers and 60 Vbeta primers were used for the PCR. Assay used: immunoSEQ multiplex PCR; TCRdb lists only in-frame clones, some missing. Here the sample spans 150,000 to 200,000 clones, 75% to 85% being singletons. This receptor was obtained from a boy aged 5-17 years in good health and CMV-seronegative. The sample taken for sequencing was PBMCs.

CDR3 sequence: CASSVGSSYNEQFF. The CDR3 DNA follows: TGTGCCAGCAGCGTAGGGAGCTCCTACAATGAGCAGTTCTTC. V gene TRBV9 combines with J gene TRBJ2-1; D uncertain. V gave up 0 bases and J gave up 0 bases, with 4 bases separating them. Germline loops: CDR1 SGDLS, CDR2 YYNGEE. The length of the CDR3 is 14 residues.